This entry lists 12 T cell receptor beta chains sequenced from one sample in a study of blood T cell repertoires in COVID-19 (TCRdb year 2020). Library method: the immunoSEQ multiplex PCR assay. TCRdb stores this immuneACCESS table with in-frame sequences only. Part of the clones is absent; in the studies checked, under half of the shortfall reflects unresolved V genes, and no reason is known for the rest. The sample table shows fewer than 200,000 clones, and approximately 92% are seen once. In total, the top ten clones hold over 3.5% of the sample. The sample consisted of peripheral blood. The receptors come from a woman aged 45-59 years with acute or convalescent COVID-19.

The chain carries TRBV15 and TRBJ2-5, with 8 nucleotides matching TRBD2. After removal of 0 bases from V and 5 bases from J, the junction contained 8 bases not matched to a gene. Germline loops: CDR1 LNHNV, CDR2 YYDKDF (reference sequence). The CDR3 extends over 16 amino acids. CDR3 sequence reads: CATSRDWGGLGETQYF. The CDR3 bases are TGTGCCACCAGCAGAGATTGGGGGGGACTAGGGGAGACCCAGTACTTC.

The chain carries TRBV2 and TRBJ1-1, with D possibly TRBD1 on 5 matching bases. The V gene lost 2 bases and the J gene lost 0 bases, with 7 bases spanning the gap. The CDR3 is 14 residues long. Germline V gives CDR1 SNHLY, CDR2 FYNNEI. The CDR3: CASSERGMNTEAFF. For the CDR3, the DNA is TGTGCCAGCAGTGAAAGGGGAATGAACACTGAAGCTTTCTTT.

J is TRBJ1-2 and V is TRBV5-5; possibly TRBD1 for D (6 bases). This CDR3 has 15 amino acids. CDR1 and CDR2 (germline): SGHKS, YYEKEE (reference sequence). Trimming removed 4 bases at V and 8 bases at J, with 21 bases between. For the CDR3, the DNA is TGTGCCAGCAGCCCCACCTGGGGGGGCGGTTACGGCTACACCTTC. Translating gives CASSPTWGGGYGYTF.

This rearrangement joins TRBV6-5 to TRBJ1-4; 7 nucleotides match TRBD1. Germline assignment: CDR1 MNHEY and CDR2 SVGAGI. The V and J ends lost 8 bases and 8 bases, in that order; junction bases with no gene match: 11. The CDR3 is made up of 14 amino acids. The CDR3 sequence is CASLEGAGTEKLFF. For the CDR3, the DNA is TGTGCCAGCCTGGAGGGGGCAGGTACGGAAAAACTGTTTTTT.

This clone has just one count. V gene TRBV9 combines with J gene TRBJ1-1; 9 nucleotides align to TRBD1. Trimming removed 7 bases from V and 10 bases from J; junction bases left unmatched: 20. CDR1 SGDLS and CDR2 YYNGEE come from the germline V gene. The CDR3 has 16 amino acids. In DNA form, the CDR3 reads TGTGCCAGCTCTCTGACCGGGACAGGGATCGTGCAGGGAGCTTTCTTT. Translated: CASSLTGTGIVQGAFF.

The CDR3 region has the DNA TGTGCCAGCAGCCAAGAGAGGCTGCGGGGGAGCTCCTACGAGCAGTACTTC. This encodes CASSQERLRGSSYEQYF. This chain uses TRBV4-2 with TRBJ2-7, with 7 positions matching TRBD2. V was clipped by 0 bases and J by 0 bases; unmatched bases: 8. This CDR3 is 17 amino acids long. Germline CDR1 and CDR2: LGHNA and YNFKEQ.

In this sample, this clone turned up a few times. The rearrangement uses TRBV30 and TRBJ1-5, with 10 nucleotides matching TRBD1. V was pared by 5 bases and J by 6 bases, with 7 bases of the junction left unmatched. The CDR3 covers 14 residues. Germline V gene data show CDR1 as GTSNPN and CDR2 as SVGIG (reference sequence). CDR3 coding DNA: TGTGCCTGGGCCCTACGGACAGGGGGTCAGCCCCAGCATTTT. The encoded protein is CAWALRTGGQPQHF.

The chain is built from TRBV30 and TRBJ1-2, with 8 bases that match TRBD1. CDR1 and CDR2 from the germline V gene are GTSNPN and SVGIG (reference sequence). This CDR3 is built from 14 residues. CDR3 DNA sequence: TGTGCTGCCGATGTAGGGACAGGCAACTATGGCTACACCTTC. The encoded protein is CAADVGTGNYGYTF.

V and J are TRBV19 and TRBJ1-5; D may be TRBD1 (5 bases). CDR3 length: 16 amino acids. Germline lookup yields CDR1 LNHDA and CDR2 SQIVND (reference sequence). Trimming left V 3 bases short and J 6 bases short, with 18 bases between. CDR3 nucleotide sequence: TGTGCCAGTAGTATTTATGCCCAGGGAAGGGGTCAGCCCCAGCATTTT. Translated, it gives CASSIYAQGRGQPQHF.

J is TRBJ1-2 and V is TRBV11-2; 9 nucleotides line up with TRBD1. The CDR3 spans 16 residues. Germline values: CDR1 SGHAT, CDR2 FQNNGV. The J segment lost 7 bases and the V segment lost 3 bases, leaving 12 bases of the junction unmatched. CDR3 sequence: CASSFGTGSPSGGYTF. CDR3 nucleotide sequence: TGTGCCAGCAGCTTTGGGACAGGGAGTCCCTCGGGTGGCTACACCTTC.

The V and J genes are TRBV5-8 and TRBJ1-5, with 10 positions matching TRBD1. J gave up 2 bases and V 5 bases, and 4 bases lay outside the gene matches. Germline assignment: CDR1 SGHTS and CDR2 YDEGEE. The CDR3 runs 15 residues. The CDR3 DNA reads TGTGCCAGCAGTCCCGGGACAGGGGGCAATCAGCCCCAGCATTTT. Its protein is CASSPGTGGNQPQHF.

The chain uses TRBV27 and TRBJ2-5, with D possibly matching TRBD1 (5 bases). CDR3 size: 15 residues. The V end was cut by 4 bases, the J end by 2 bases, with 14 bases between. CDR1 MNHEY and CDR2 SMNVEV come from the germline V gene (reference sequence). In DNA form, the CDR3 reads TGTGCCAGCAGTTCTAGGGGCCATTCTCAAGAGACCCAGTACTTC. It codes for CASSSRGHSQETQYF.